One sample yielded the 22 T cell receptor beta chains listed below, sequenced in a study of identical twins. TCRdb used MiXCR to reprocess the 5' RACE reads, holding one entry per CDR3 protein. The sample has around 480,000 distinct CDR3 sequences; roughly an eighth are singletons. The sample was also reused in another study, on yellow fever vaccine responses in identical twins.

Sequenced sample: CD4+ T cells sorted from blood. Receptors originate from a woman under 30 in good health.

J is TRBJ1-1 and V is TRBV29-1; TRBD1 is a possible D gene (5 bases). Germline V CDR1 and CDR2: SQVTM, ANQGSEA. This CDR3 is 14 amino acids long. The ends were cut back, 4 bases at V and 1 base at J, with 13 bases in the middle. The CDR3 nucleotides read TGCAGCGTTGCAGTAGGGGAATGGAACACTGAAGCTTTCTTT. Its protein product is CSVAVGEWNTEAFF.

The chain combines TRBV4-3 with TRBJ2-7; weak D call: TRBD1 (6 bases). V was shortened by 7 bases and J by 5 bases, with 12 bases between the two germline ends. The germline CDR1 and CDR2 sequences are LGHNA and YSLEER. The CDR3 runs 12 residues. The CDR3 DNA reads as TGCGCCAGCATTCCACCAGGGGACGAGCAGTACTTC. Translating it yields CASIPPGDEQYF.

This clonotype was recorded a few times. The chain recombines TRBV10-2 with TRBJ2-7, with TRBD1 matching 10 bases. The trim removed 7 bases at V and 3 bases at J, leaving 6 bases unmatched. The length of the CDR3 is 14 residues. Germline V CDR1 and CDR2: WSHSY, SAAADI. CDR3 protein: CASTEGQGYYEQYF. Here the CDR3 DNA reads TGCGCCAGCACCGAGGGACAGGGGTACTACGAGCAGTACTTC.

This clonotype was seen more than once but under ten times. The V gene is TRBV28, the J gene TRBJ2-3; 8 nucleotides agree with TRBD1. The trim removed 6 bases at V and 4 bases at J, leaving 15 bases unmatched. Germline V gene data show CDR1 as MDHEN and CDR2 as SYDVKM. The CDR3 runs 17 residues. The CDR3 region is CASRHHRTGPGADTQYF. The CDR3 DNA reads TGTGCCAGCAGACATCATCGGACAGGGCCTGGGGCAGATACGCAGTATTTT.

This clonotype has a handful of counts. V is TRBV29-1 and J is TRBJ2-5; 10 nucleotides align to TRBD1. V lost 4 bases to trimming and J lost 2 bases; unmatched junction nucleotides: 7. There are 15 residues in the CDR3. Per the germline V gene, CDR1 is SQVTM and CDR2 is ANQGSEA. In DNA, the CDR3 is TGCAGCGTTGTTCGGACAGGGGGGGGTCAAGAGACCCAGTACTTC. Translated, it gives CSVVRTGGGQETQYF.

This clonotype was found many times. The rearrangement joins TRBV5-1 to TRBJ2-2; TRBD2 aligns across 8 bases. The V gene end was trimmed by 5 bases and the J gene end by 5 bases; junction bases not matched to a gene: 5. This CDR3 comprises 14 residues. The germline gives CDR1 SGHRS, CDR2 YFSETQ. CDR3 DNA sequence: TGCGCCAGCAGTCCGACTAGCGCTACCGGGGAGCTGTTTTTT. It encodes CASSPTSATGELFF.

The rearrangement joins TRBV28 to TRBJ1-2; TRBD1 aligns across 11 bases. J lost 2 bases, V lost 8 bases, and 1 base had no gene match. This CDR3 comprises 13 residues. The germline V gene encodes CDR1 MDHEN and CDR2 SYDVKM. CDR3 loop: CASRTGGNYGYTF. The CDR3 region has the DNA TGTGCCAGCCGGACAGGGGGCAACTATGGCTACACCTTC.

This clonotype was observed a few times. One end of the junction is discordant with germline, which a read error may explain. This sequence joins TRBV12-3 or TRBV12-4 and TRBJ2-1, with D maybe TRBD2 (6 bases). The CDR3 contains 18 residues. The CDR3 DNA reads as TGTGCCATCAGTTATCGCGGGAAGGCGCCTCCCTCCTACAATGAGCAGTTCTTC. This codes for CAISYRGKAPPSYNEQFF.

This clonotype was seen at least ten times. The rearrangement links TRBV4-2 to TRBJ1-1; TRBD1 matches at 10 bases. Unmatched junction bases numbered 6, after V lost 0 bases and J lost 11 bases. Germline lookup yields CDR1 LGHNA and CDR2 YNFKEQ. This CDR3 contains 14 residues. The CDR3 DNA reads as TGTGCCAGCAGCCAAGAGGTCGGGACAGGGGTCGCTTTCTTT. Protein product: CASSQEVGTGVAFF.

In DNA, the CDR3 is TGTGCCAGCAGTTATGGATTGGGGGGCTATCTTCCAGATACGCAGTATTTT. It codes for CASSYGLGGYLPDTQYF. This rearrangement joins TRBV6-2 or TRBV6-3 to TRBJ2-3; D may match TRBD1 or TRBD2 (6 bases each). The CDR3 consists of 17 residues. Germline CDR1 and CDR2: MNHEY and SVGEGT. V dropped 3 bases and J dropped 4 bases, with 20 bases sitting between them.

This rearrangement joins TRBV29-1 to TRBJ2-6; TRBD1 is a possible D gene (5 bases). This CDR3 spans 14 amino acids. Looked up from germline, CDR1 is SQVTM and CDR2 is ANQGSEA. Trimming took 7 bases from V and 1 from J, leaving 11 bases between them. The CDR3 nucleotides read TGCAGCGCCTCCCAGGGTTCTGGGGCCAACGTCCTGACTTTC. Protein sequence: CSASQGSGANVLTF. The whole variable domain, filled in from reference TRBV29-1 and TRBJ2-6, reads SAVISQKPSRDICQRGTSLTIQCQVDSQVTMMFWYRQQPGQSLTLIATANQGSEATYESGFVIDKFPISRPNLTFSTLTVSNMSPEDSSIYLCSASQGSGANVLTFGAGSRLTVL.

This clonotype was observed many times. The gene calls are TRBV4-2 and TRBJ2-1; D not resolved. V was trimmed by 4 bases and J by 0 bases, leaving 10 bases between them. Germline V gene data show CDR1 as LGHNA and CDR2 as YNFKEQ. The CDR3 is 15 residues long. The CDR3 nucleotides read TGTGCCAGCAGCCTAAGGCACAGCTCCTACAATGAGCAGTTCTTC. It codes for CASSLRHSSYNEQFF.

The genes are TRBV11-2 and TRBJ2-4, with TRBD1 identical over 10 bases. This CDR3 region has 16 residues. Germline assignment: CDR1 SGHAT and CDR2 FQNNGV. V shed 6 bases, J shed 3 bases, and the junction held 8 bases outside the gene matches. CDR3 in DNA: TGTGCCAGCAGAAAACCGGGACAGGGGAACAAAAACATTCAGTACTTC. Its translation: CASRKPGQGNKNIQYF. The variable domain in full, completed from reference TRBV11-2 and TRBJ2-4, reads EAGVAQSPRYKIIEKRQSVAFWCNPISGHATLYWYQQILGQGPKLLIQFQNNGVVDDSQLPKDRFSAERLKGVDSTLKIQPAKLEDSAVYLCASRKPGQGNKNIQYFGAGTRLSVL.

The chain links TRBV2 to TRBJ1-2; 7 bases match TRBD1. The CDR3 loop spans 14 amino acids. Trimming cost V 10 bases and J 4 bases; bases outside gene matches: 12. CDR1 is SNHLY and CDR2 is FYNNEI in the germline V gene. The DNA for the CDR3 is TGTGCCACCAACGACCGGGACAGACCCTATGGCTACACCTTC. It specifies CATNDRDRPYGYTF.

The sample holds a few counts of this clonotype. The CDR3: CASIPSVSRGNTIYF. CDR3 in DNA: TGTGCCAGCATCCCCTCTGTGAGTAGAGGAAACACCATATATTTT. V is TRBV12-3 or TRBV12-4 and J is TRBJ1-3, with D unresolved. V dropped 7 bases and J dropped 4 bases, with 17 bases sitting between them. The length of the CDR3 is 15 residues.

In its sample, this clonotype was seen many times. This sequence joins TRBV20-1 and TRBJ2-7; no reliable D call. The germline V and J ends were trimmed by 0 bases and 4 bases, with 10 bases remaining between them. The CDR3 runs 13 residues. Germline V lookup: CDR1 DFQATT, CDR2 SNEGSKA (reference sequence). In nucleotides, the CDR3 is TGCAGTGCTAGAGACAGAACGGCGTACGAGCAGTACTTC. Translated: CSARDRTAYEQYF.

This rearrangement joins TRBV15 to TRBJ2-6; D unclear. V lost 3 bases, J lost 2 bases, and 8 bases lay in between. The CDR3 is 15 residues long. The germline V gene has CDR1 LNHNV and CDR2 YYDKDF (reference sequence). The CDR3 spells CATSSEPPGANVLTF. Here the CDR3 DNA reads TGTGCCACCAGCAGTGAACCTCCTGGGGCCAACGTCCTGACTTTC. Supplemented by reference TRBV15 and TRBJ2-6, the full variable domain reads DAMVIQNPRYQVTQFGKPVTLSCSQTLNHNVMYWYQQKSSQAPKLLFHYYDKDFNNEADTPDNFQSRRPNTSFCFLDIRSPGLGDTAMYLCATSSEPPGANVLTFGAGSRLTVL.

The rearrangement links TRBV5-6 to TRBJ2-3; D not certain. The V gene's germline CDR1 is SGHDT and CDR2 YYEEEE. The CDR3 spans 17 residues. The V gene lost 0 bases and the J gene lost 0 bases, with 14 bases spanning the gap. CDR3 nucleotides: TGTGCCAGCAGCTTGGGGGAACTCCGCCTAAGCACAGATACGCAGTATTTT. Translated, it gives CASSLGELRLSTDTQYF.

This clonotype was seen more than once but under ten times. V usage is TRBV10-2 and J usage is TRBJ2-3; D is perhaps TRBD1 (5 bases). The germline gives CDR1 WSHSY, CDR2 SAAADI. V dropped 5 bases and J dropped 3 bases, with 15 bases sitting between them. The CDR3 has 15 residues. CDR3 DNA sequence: TGCGCCAGCAGTCCCCAGGGTATGGATACAGATACGCAGTATTTT. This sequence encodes CASSPQGMDTDTQYF.

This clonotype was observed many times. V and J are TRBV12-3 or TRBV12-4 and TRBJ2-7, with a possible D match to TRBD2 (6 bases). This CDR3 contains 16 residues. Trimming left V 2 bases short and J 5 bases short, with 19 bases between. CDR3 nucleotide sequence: TGTGCCAGCAGTTTACGGACCGGGCGGGGTCCTAACGAGCAGTACTTC. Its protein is CASSLRTGRGPNEQYF.

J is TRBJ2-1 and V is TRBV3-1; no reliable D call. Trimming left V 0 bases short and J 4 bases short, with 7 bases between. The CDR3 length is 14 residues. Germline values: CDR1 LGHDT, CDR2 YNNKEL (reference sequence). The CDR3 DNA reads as TGTGCCAGCAGCCAAGACGCGGTTTACAATGAGCAGTTCTTC. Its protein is CASSQDAVYNEQFF.

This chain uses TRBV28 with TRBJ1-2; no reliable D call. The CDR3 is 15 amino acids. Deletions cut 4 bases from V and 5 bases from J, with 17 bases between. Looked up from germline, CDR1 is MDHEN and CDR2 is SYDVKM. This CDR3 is CASSSPPARSYGYTF. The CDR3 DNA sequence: TGTGCCAGCAGTTCCCCGCCGGCCCGATCTTATGGCTACACCTTC.